Below are 13 T cell receptor beta chains sequenced from a single sample in a study of T cell repertoires in cytomegalovirus infection. One entry per CDR3 protein results from TCRdb running MiXCR on the reads. The top ten hold roughly an eighth of the sample, which has 400,000 or so distinct CDR3 sequences, roughly 30% seen once. The sequencing input was PBMCs. All receptors derive from a human donor in good health (CMV status not recorded). Some clones in this sample may be carry-over from other donors' samples.

V gene TRBV20-1 combines with J gene TRBJ2-5, with D perhaps matching TRBD1 or TRBD2 (5 bases each). The CDR3 runs to 13 residues. CDR1 and CDR2 (germline): DFQATT, SNEGSKA (reference sequence). V dropped 3 bases and J dropped 3 bases, with 11 bases sitting between them. This CDR3 is CSASSGPEETQYF. The CDR3 DNA reads as TGCAGTGCTAGCTCGGGGCCAGAAGAGACCCAGTACTTC.

This clonotype occurred many times. The rearrangement uses TRBV4-1 and TRBJ1-1; D unresolved. V was shortened by 1 base and J by 5 bases, with 8 bases between the two germline ends. This CDR3 is 13 amino acids long. Germline CDR1 MGHRA, CDR2 YSYEKL. The CDR3 sequence is CASSQGFWTEAFF. CDR3 bases: TGCGCCAGCAGCCAAGGCTTCTGGACTGAAGCTTTCTTT.

This clonotype was seen more than once but under ten times. The CDR3 sequence is CATSRGSGNYGYTF. CDR3 DNA: TGTGCCACCAGCAGAGGATCGGGGAACTATGGCTACACCTTC. This sequence joins TRBV15 and TRBJ1-2; no firm D call. This CDR3 has 14 residues. The V and J ends lost 1 base and 2 bases respectively, with 8 bases between them. CDR1 and CDR2 from the germline V gene are LNHNV and YYDKDF (reference sequence).

In this sample, this clonotype turned up many times. This chain connects TRBV7-8 to TRBJ1-1; tentatively, D is TRBD1 (5 bases). The CDR3 has 15 amino acids. V lost 1 base, J lost 4 bases, and 13 bases lay in between. Germline CDR1 and CDR2: SGHVS and FQNEAQ. CDR3 coding DNA: TGTGCCAGCAGCTTAGAGATGAGGGGTAGCACTGAAGCTTTCTTT. Amino acids: CASSLEMRGSTEAFF.

This sequence joins TRBV19 and TRBJ1-5; D possibly corresponds to TRBD1 (6 bases). This CDR3 is built from 14 residues. Trimming removed 4 bases from V and 5 bases from J, with 12 bases in between. Germline loops: CDR1 LNHDA, CDR2 SQIVND (reference sequence). Written as DNA, the CDR3 is TGTGCCAGTAGTAAGATGGGGGGCGATCAGCCCCAGCATTTT. Protein product: CASSKMGGDQPQHF.

V gene TRBV7-2 combines with J gene TRBJ1-2; no definite D call. From germline, CDR1 is SGHTA and CDR2 FQGNSA. CDR3 size: 13 residues. Trimming took off 5 bases at V and 8 bases at J, with 15 bases between the two ends. The CDR3 spells CASSPTGGIGYTF. The DNA for the CDR3 is TGTGCCAGCAGCCCGACCGGCGGGATAGGCTACACCTTC. Full variable domain (missing parts from reference TRBV7-2 and TRBJ1-2): GAGVSQSPSNKVTEKGKDVELRCDPISGHTALYWYRQSLGQGLEFLIYFQGNSAPDKSGLPSDRFSAERTGGSVSTLTIQRTQQEDSAVYLCASSPTGGIGYTFGSGTRLTVV.

The CDR3 coding sequence is TGTGCCACCAGTTTAGCGGGGGGTAAAAGGGGGCAGTTCTTC. This encodes CATSLAGGKRGQFF. V is TRBV24-1 and J is TRBJ2-1; 10 bases agree with TRBD2. This CDR3 is built from 14 residues. Trimming removed 6 bases from V and 12 bases from J; junction bases left unmatched: 10. The germline V gene encodes CDR1 KGHDR and CDR2 SFDVKD.

This clonotype was detected a few times. The V gene is TRBV20-1, the J gene TRBJ2-3; D might be TRBD1 (6 bases). The CDR3 extends over 14 amino acids. With 6 bases removed from V and 2 bases from J, the gap between germline ends came to 15 bases. CDR1 DFQATT and CDR2 SNEGSKA come from the germline V gene (reference sequence). Here the CDR3 DNA reads TGCAGTGCCACAGTTGGGGGCCTCACAGATACGCAGTATTTT. Its protein is CSATVGGLTDTQYF.

This clonotype was observed a handful of times. V usage is TRBV20-1 and J usage is TRBJ2-5, with TRBD2 identical over 9 bases. This CDR3 has 15 amino acids. J lost 5 bases, V lost 3 bases, and 10 bases had no gene match. Germline CDR1 is DFQATT and CDR2 is SNEGSKA (reference sequence). The CDR3 region is CSASGGGAAGETQYF. For the CDR3, the DNA is TGCAGTGCTAGTGGCGGGGGGGCCGCTGGGGAGACCCAGTACTTC.

The CDR3 DNA is TGTGCCAGCAGCTTAGAACTAGCGGGGGGATTAAGCACAGATACGCAGTATTTT. This translates into CASSLELAGGLSTDTQYF. This chain joins TRBV7-2 and TRBJ2-3; the match to TRBD2 covers 12 bases. The CDR3 runs to 18 residues. In germline, CDR1 is SGHTA, CDR2 FQGNSA. Germline trimming cut 1 base from V and 0 bases from J; bases unmatched to any gene: 5.

This chain connects TRBV14 to TRBJ2-7, with D hard to call. Trimming took off 3 bases at V and 1 base at J, with 19 bases between the two ends. This CDR3 has 17 amino acids. Germline CDR1 SGHDN, CDR2 FVKESK. The CDR3 nucleotides are TGTGCCAGCAGCCACCTAAAAGGTAAAATCGAATCCTACGAGCAGTACTTC. Protein product: CASSHLKGKIESYEQYF.

This chain connects TRBV12-5 to TRBJ2-1; 14 bases fit TRBD2. The CDR3 runs 14 residues. Germline-derived CDR1 and CDR2 are LGHNT and FRNRAP. V dropped 3 bases and J dropped 9; count of bases not matched to a gene: 1. This CDR3 is CASGFGTSGGEQFF. In DNA, the CDR3 is TGTGCTAGTGGTTTTGGGACTAGCGGGGGTGAGCAGTTCTTC.

This clonotype has only a few counts. V is TRBV6-1 and J is TRBJ1-6; TRBD1 is a possible D gene (5 bases). The V gene's germline CDR1 is MNHNS and CDR2 SASEGT. V lost 6 bases to trimming and J lost 7 bases, with 16 bases between them. CDR3 length equals 15 residues. The CDR3 DNA sequence: TGTGCCAGCAGACTCCTCCGGGACGGGAATTCACCCCTCCACTTT. It translates to CASRLLRDGNSPLHF.